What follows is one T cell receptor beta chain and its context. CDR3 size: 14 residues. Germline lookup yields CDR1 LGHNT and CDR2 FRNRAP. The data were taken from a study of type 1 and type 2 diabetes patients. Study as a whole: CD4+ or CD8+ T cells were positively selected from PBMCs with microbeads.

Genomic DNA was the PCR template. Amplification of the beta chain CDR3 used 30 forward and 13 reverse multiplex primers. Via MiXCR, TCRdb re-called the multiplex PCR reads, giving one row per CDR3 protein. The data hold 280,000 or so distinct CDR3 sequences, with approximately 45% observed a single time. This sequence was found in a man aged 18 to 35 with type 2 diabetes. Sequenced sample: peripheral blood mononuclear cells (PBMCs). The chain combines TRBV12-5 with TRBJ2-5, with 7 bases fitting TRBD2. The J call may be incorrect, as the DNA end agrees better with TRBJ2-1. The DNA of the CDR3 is TGTGCTAGTGGGGCGGGAGATCTTCTCAATGAGCAGTTCTTC. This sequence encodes CASGAGDLLNEQFF.